This TCR beta chain was captured by sequencing in a study of T-cell reconstitution after alpha-beta-depleted transplantation in children. The length of the CDR3 is 15 residues. V shed 7 bases and J 1 base; nucleotides not matched to a gene: 7. CDR1 and CDR2 from the germline V gene are MNHEY and SMNVEV (reference sequence). This clonotype was seen repeatedly, ten times or more. Unique molecular identifiers featured in how the TCRbeta library was prepared. A single record per CDR3 protein comes from TCRdb applying MiXCR to the PCR reads. The sample has about 610,000 distinct CDR3 sequences, roughly a tenth seen once.

Source: PBMCs from the stem cell graft donor, taken from the stem cell graft. The chain uses TRBV27 and TRBJ2-4, with TRBD1 matching over 7 bases. The sequence was collected from a human donor who donated a stem cell graft to a child with acute myeloid leukemia. The CDR3 coding sequence is TGTGCCAGCATTTTTACAGGGGACGCCAAAAACATTCAGTACTTC. It codes for CASIFTGDAKNIQYF.